This T cell receptor beta chain stems from a study of CD8+CD57+ T cells in acquired aplastic anemia. From germline, CDR1 is DFQATT and CDR2 SNEGSKA (reference sequence). The CDR3 is made up of 13 amino acids. V was trimmed by 8 bases and J by 1 base, leaving 14 bases between them. TCR beta VDJ and CDR3 profiling used genomic DNA as template. TCRdb fed the reads into MiXCR, producing one record per CDR3 protein. The table shows over 200,000 distinct CDR3 sequences, with around 60% occurring only once. The source of this sequence is a human donor in good health. The source material was sorted CD4+, CD8+, or CD8+CD57+ T cells (not recorded which) from PBMCs. The chain combines TRBV20-1 with TRBJ1-1; the D is unclear. CDR3 nucleotides: TGCAGTACTACACGGTTGGGGAACACTGAAGCTTTCTTT. Protein: CSTTRLGNTEAFF.